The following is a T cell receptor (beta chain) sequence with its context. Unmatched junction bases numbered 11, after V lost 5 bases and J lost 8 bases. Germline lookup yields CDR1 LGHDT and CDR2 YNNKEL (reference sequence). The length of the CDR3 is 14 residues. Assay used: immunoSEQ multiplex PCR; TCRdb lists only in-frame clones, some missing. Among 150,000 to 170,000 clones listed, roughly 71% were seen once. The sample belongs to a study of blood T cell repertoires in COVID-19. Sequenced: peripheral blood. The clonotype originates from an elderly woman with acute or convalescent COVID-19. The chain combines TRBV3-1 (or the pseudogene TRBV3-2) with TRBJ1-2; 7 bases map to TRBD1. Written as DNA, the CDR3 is TGTGCCAGCAGCTCAGGGCAGGGGGTGGGAGGCTACACCTTC. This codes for CASSSGQGVGGYTF.